This passage covers 8 T cell receptor beta chains from one sample sequenced in a study of shared clonotypes between healthy human individuals (dated by TCRdb to 2018 to 2021). Library creation used the immunoSEQ multiplex PCR assay. The source is immuneACCESS, and TCRdb retained only in-frame sequences with V and J called. Part of the clones is not carried over; for the studies checked, unresolved V genes explain less than half of this, and the remainder is unexplained. This sample lists 2 million to 3 million clones; over 85% were detected once. The ten largest clones represent roughly 0.36% of the sample. The source material was naive CD4+ T cells from PBMCs. The cell subset or site label for this specimen denotes: CD45RA+ positively selected. These receptor sequences come from a man aged 18 to 29 in good health. Some clones in this sample may be carry-over from other donors' samples.

The chain is built from TRBV9 and TRBJ2-5; D is ambiguous. The germline V gene encodes CDR1 SGDLS and CDR2 YYNGEE. Trimming took 0 bases from V and 2 from J, leaving 14 bases between them. The CDR3 is made up of 16 amino acids. The CDR3 bases are TGTGCCAGCAGCGTAGCTACTGGGGTGGGACAAGAGACCCAGTACTTC. Its protein product is CASSVATGVGQETQYF.

The chain has TRBV5-1 and TRBJ1-2, with D maybe TRBD1 (5 bases). The CDR3 contains 13 residues. Trimming took off 4 bases at V and 2 bases at J, with 9 bases between the two ends. Looked up from germline, CDR1 is SGHRS and CDR2 is YFSETQ. The CDR3 bases are TGCGCCAGCAGCCGGGGCAAGAACTATGGCTACACCTTC. Amino acid sequence: CASSRGKNYGYTF.

Points on this clone: In the same sample, other DNA sequences code for this CDR3. The CDR3 DNA follows: TGCAGTGCTAACAGGGAAGAGACCCAGTACTTC. Amino acid sequence: CSANREETQYF. This chain joins TRBV20-1 and TRBJ2-5; D perhaps matches TRBD1 (6 bases). CDR3 length equals 11 residues. Between the trimmed V and J ends, which lost 4 bases and 3 bases, there was a span of 6 bases. Germline V gives CDR1 DFQATT, CDR2 SNEGSKA (reference sequence).

The J gene is TRBJ1-2, the V gene TRBV20-1; a possible D gene is TRBD1 (6 bases). CDR3 length: 11 residues. From germline, CDR1 is DFQATT and CDR2 SNEGSKA (reference sequence). V shed 6 bases and J shed 6 bases, with 11 bases lying between them. CDR3 sequence: CSAEGTNGYTF. CDR3 nucleotides: TGCAGTGCGGAGGGGACAAATGGCTACACCTTC.

The chain combines TRBV7-9 with TRBJ2-5; D gene uncertain. CDR1 and CDR2 (germline): SEHNR, FQNEAQ (reference sequence). The ends were cut back, 5 bases at V and 7 bases at J, with 8 bases in the middle. This CDR3 has 11 residues. The CDR3 DNA sequence: TGTGCCAGCAGCCCCGGCGGGACCCAGTACTTC. Its translation: CASSPGGTQYF.

This clone occurred once. The chain is built from TRBV19 and TRBJ1-1; no clear D. V was cut by 4 bases and J by 4 bases, with 13 bases left in between. The CDR3 runs 14 residues. CDR1 is LNHDA, CDR2 SQIVND, per germline (reference sequence). The CDR3 DNA reads as TGTGCCAGTAGTACACAAGGCCAAGGCACTGAAGCTTTCTTT. Translation: CASSTQGQGTEAFF.

The gene calls are TRBV28 and TRBJ2-2, with D perhaps matching TRBD2 (5 bases). The length of the CDR3 is 15 residues. Between the trimmed V and J ends, which lost 5 bases and 4 bases, there was a span of 14 bases. Germline V gene lookup returns CDR1 MDHEN and CDR2 SYDVKM. This chain's CDR3 is CASSRFGGSTGELFF. Here the CDR3 DNA reads TGTGCCAGCAGTAGGTTCGGAGGATCCACCGGGGAGCTGTTTTTT.

This clone appeared a single time. V and J are TRBV9 and TRBJ1-2; D is perhaps TRBD1 (6 bases). The CDR3 has 12 amino acids. The ends were cut back, 3 bases at V and 6 bases at J, with 9 bases in the middle. In germline, CDR1 is SGDLS, CDR2 YYNGEE. The CDR3 sequence is CASSEQGNGYTF. DNA for the CDR3: TGTGCCAGCAGCGAACAGGGAAATGGCTACACCTTC.